The sample holds a few counts of the clone carrying this T cell receptor beta chain. Its antigen is undetermined. This record belongs to a study of blood T cells in healthy people across ages. The CDR3 totals 15 residues. Germline CDR1 and CDR2: SGHDN and FVKESK. V lost 0 bases and J lost 5, with 13 bases in between. Then a second PCR, running roughly 6 to 11 cycles, was carried out with a sample-barcoded 5' primer and a J-beta primer mix. A template-switch adaptor with 12 random nucleotides tagged each cDNA molecule. TCRdb independently ran MiXCR on the 5' RACE reads; one entry per CDR3 protein. The table records 1.2 million to 1.5 million distinct CDR3 sequences, roughly 64% of them present only once. General study findings and limits: In long-lived donors, naive CD4+ cell counts and diversity exceeded those of aged donors. Unsorted PBMC input precluded a conclusive naive versus antigen-experienced comparison.

Extractions gave at least 5.5 micrograms of total RNA per sample. The sample taken for sequencing was blood. This TCR was sampled from a man in his late teens or twenties in good health. The rearrangement joins TRBV14 to TRBJ1-2, with D uncertain. CDR3 region: CASSQDSAGPYGYTF. The CDR3 DNA follows: TGTGCCAGCAGCCAAGATAGTGCGGGCCCTTATGGCTACACCTTC.